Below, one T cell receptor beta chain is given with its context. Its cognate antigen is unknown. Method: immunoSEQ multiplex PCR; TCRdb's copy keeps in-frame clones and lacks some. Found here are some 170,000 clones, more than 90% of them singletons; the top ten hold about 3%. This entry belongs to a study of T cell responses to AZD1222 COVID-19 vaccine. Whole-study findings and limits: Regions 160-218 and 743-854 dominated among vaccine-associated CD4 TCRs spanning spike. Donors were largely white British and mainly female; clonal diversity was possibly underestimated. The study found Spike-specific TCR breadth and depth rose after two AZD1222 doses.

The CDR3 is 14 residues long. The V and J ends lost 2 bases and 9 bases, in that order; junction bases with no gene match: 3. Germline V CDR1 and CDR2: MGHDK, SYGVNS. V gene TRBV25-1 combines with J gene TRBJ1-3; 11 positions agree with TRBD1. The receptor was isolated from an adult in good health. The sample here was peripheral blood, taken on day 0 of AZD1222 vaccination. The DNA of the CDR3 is TGTGCCAGCAGTGAAATCGGGACAGGGGGCACCATATATTTT. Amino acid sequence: CASSEIGTGGTIYF.